Detailed here is one T cell receptor beta chain. What it binds is unknown. The protocol was immunoSEQ multiplex PCR, while the TCRdb copy is restricted to in-frame clones and leaves out a portion. The sample has approximately 70,000 clones; around 70% are singletons. These data originate in a study of vaccination effects on CD4 cells after COVID-19. Study in general: Two doses of either BNT162b2 or mRNA-1273 were given to each participant.

Before sequencing took place, the ViraFEST assay used viral peptide pools to expand antigen-specific CD4+ T cells. Investigators separated out CD4+ T cells once about eleven days of culture had passed. This individual contracted SARS-CoV-2 between March and December 2020, as verified by PCR. The CDR3 spans 14 residues. Deletions cut 3 bases from V and 0 bases from J, with 8 bases between. Looked up from germline, CDR1 is SGHVS and CDR2 is FQNEAQ. The TCR originated in a human donor who had a prior SARS-CoV-2 infection. The V gene is TRBV7-8, the J gene TRBJ1-2; no definite D call. This sample comprised CD4+ T cells from PBMCs cultured with HIV peptides, obtained before COVID-19 vaccination. Subset denoted: HIV-1 Nef peptide pool negative control/reference culture. The CDR3 loop is CASSLAGTNYGYTF. In nucleotides, the CDR3 is TGTGCCAGCAGCTTGGCCGGAACTAACTATGGCTACACCTTC. The full variable domain, in which reference TRBV7-8 and TRBJ1-2 provide the parts outside the CDR3, is GAGVSQSPRYKVAKRGQDVALRCDPISGHVSLFWYQQALGQGPEFLTYFQNEAQLDKSGLPSDRFFAERPEGSVSTLKIQRTQQEDSAVYLCASSLAGTNYGYTFGSGTRLTVV.